A single sample is the source of the 8 T cell receptor beta chains below, sequenced in a study of OX40 agonist ivuxolimab in advanced cancers. Sequencing was performed with immunoSEQ multiplex PCR; in TCRdb, only in-frame clones are kept and a portion is missing. The sample holds tens of thousands of clones, roughly 80% seen once. Sequencing used CD4+ or CD8+ T cells sorted from blood, obtained in a trial of the OX40 agonist ivuxolimab. Receptor source: an adult with an advanced solid tumor such as melanoma, head and neck, liver or kidney cancer.

This rearrangement joins TRBV5-1 to TRBJ2-1; D is tentatively TRBD1 or TRBD2 (5 bases each). The CDR3 loop spans 17 amino acids. V was shortened by 0 bases and J by 4 bases, with 17 bases between the two germline ends. Germline V lookup: CDR1 SGHRS, CDR2 YFSETQ. The CDR3 here is CASSLGSGAAGYNEQFF. CDR3 nucleotides: TGCGCCAGCAGCTTGGGATCCGGGGCTGCTGGTTACAATGAGCAGTTCTTC.

The rearrangement uses TRBV6-5 and TRBJ1-1; D is undetermined. V was cut by 5 bases and J by 0 bases, with 7 bases left in between. Germline V CDR1 and CDR2: MNHEY, SVGAGI. CDR3 size: 13 residues. The CDR3 coding sequence is TGTGCCAGCAGTCGACTAATGAACACTGAAGCTTTCTTT. Amino acids: CASSRLMNTEAFF.

The CDR3 loop is CASSFLGADTEAFF. In DNA form, the CDR3 reads TGCGCCAGCAGCTTCTTGGGGGCAGACACTGAAGCTTTCTTT. The V and J genes are TRBV5-1 and TRBJ1-1, with TRBD1 as a possible D gene (6 bases). V gave up 2 bases and J gave up 3 bases, with 11 bases separating them. Germline loops: CDR1 SGHRS, CDR2 YFSETQ. This CDR3 region has 14 residues.

This clone was detected only once. The chain joins TRBV5-4 to TRBJ1-2; 10 nucleotides align to TRBD1. There are 15 residues in the CDR3. The germline V gene encodes CDR1 SGHNT and CDR2 YYREEE (reference sequence). V shed 4 bases and J 5 bases; nucleotides not matched to a gene: 8. The CDR3 DNA reads as TGTGCCAGCAGCAATAGGGACAGGGGATTGTATGGCTACACCTTC. It specifies CASSNRDRGLYGYTF.

J is TRBJ2-7 and V is TRBV4-3, with 11 nucleotides matching TRBD1. In germline, CDR1 is LGHNA, CDR2 YSLEER. The CDR3 sequence is 16 residues long. V lost 1 base, J lost 5 bases, and 7 bases stayed unmatched. The CDR3 nucleotides read TGCGCCAGCAGCCAAGCCCCGGACAGGGGGCTCAACGAGCAGTACTTC. Amino acid sequence: CASSQAPDRGLNEQYF.

J is TRBJ1-4 and V is TRBV5-1, with unresolved D. Germline V gene lookup returns CDR1 SGHRS and CDR2 YFSETQ. The V gene lost 3 bases and the J gene lost 6 bases, with 12 bases spanning the gap. This CDR3 has 14 residues. The CDR3 region is CASSWTPEDEKLFF. In nucleotides, the CDR3 is TGCGCCAGCAGCTGGACTCCTGAGGATGAAAAACTGTTTTTT. The variable domain in full, completed from reference TRBV5-1 and TRBJ1-4, reads KAGVTQTPRYLIKTRGQQVTLSCSPISGHRSVSWYQQTPGQGLQFLFEYFSETQRNKGNFPGRFSGRQFSNSRSEMNVSTLELGDSALYLCASSWTPEDEKLFFGSGTQLSVL.

V gene TRBV18 combines with J gene TRBJ1-2; no firm D call. Trimming took 2 bases from V and 5 from J, leaving 21 bases between them. This CDR3 region has 17 residues. Looked up from germline, CDR1 is KGHSH and CDR2 is LQKENI. The CDR3 DNA reads as TGTGCCAGCTCACCATTGGCACCGGACCGTCTGGGGTATGGCTACACCTTC. Its protein product is CASSPLAPDRLGYGYTF.

The V call is TRBV7-2, the J call TRBJ2-7, with D possibly matching TRBD2 (6 bases). Deletions cut 5 bases from V and 2 bases from J, with 13 bases between. Germline loops: CDR1 SGHTA, CDR2 FQGNSA. The CDR3 extends over 14 amino acids. Here the CDR3 reads CASSVSSGAYEQYF. The CDR3 coding sequence is TGTGCCAGCAGCGTCAGTAGCGGAGCCTACGAGCAGTACTTC. The full variable domain, with the rest looked up from reference TRBV7-2 and TRBJ2-7, is GAGVSQSPSNKVTEKGKDVELRCDPISGHTALYWYRQSLGQGLEFLIYFQGNSAPDKSGLPSDRFSAERTGGSVSTLTIQRTQQEDSAVYLCASSVSSGAYEQYFGPGTRLTVT.